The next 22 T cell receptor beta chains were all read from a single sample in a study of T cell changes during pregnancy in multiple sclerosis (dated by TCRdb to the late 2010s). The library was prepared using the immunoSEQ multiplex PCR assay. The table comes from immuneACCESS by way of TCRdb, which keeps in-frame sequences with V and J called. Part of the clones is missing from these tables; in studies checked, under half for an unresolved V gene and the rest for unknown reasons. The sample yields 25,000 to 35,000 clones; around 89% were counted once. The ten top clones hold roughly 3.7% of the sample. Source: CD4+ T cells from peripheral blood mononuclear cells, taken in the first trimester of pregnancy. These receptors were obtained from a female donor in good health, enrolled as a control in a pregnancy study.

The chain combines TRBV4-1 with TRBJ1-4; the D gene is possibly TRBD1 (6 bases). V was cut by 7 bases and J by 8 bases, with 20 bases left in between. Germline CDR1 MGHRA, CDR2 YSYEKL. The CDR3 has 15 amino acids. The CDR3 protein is CASKQGWQFGEKLFF. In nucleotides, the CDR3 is TGCGCCAGCAAGCAGGGGTGGCAATTTGGGGAAAAACTGTTTTTT.

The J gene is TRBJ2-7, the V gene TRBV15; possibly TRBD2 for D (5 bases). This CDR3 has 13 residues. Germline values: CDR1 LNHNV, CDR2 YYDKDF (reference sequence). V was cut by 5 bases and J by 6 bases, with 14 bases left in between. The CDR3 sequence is CATSLRGQPEQYF. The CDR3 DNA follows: TGTGCCACCAGCCTCCGCGGGCAGCCCGAGCAGTACTTC.

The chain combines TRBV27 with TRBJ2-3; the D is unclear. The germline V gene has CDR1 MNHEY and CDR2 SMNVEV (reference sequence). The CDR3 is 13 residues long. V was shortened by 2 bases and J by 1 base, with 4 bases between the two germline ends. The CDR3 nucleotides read TGTGCCAGCAGTTTACGGGGCACAGATACGCAGTATTTT. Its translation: CASSLRGTDTQYF.

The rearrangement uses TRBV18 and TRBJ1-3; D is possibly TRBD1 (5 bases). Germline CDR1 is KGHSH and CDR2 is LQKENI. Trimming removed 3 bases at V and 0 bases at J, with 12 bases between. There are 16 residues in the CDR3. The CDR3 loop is CASSPQGSASGNTIYF. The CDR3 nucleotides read TGTGCCAGCTCACCTCAGGGATCAGCCTCTGGAAACACCATATATTTT.

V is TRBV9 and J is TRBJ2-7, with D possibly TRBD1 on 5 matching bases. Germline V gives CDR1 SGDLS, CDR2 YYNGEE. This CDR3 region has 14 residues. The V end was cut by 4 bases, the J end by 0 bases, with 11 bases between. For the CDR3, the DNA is TGTGCCAGCAGCCCCAGACAGAGCTCCTACGAGCAGTACTTC. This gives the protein CASSPRQSSYEQYF.

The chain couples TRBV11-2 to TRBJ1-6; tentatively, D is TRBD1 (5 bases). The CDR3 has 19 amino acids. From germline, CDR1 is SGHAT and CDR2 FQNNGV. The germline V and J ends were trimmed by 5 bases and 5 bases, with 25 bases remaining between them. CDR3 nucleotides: TGTGCCAGCAGCCGGACACAACTGACCATAACGAATCATAATTCACCCCTCCACTTT. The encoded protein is CASSRTQLTITNHNSPLHF.

The CDR3 here is CSVSDGAGANVLTF. The CDR3 coding sequence is TGCAGCGTTAGTGACGGGGCTGGGGCCAACGTCCTGACTTTC. The V and J genes are TRBV29-1 and TRBJ2-6, with D possibly being TRBD2 (5 bases). The V and J ends lost 5 bases and 2 bases respectively, with 10 bases between them. This CDR3 region has 14 residues. Germline lookup yields CDR1 SQVTM and CDR2 ANQGSEA. Drawing the rest from reference TRBV29-1 and TRBJ2-6, the complete variable domain is SAVISQKPSRDICQRGTSLTIQCQVDSQVTMMFWYRQQPGQSLTLIATANQGSEATYESGFVIDKFPISRPNLTFSTLTVSNMSPEDSSIYLCSVSDGAGANVLTFGAGSRLTVL.

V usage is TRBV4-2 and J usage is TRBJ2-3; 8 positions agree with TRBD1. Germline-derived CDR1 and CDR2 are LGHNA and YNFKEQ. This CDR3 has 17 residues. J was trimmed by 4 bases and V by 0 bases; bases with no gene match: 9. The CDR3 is CASSQDQGANMADTQYF. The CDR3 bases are TGTGCCAGCAGCCAAGATCAGGGGGCGAATATGGCAGATACGCAGTATTTT.

DNA for the CDR3: TGTGCCAGCAGCAAGGCGGGACAGGGGCCGGGACGGCAGTACTTC. This encodes CASSKAGQGPGRQYF. This chain connects TRBV28 to TRBJ2-7; 10 positions agree with TRBD1. Germline V gene sequence: CDR1 MDHEN, CDR2 SYDVKM. CDR3 length: 15 residues. With V trimmed by 6 bases and J by 9 bases, 14 bases remained unmatched.

As DNA, the CDR3 is TGTGCCACCGGGACACAATTGAACACTGAAGCTTTCTTT. This encodes CATGTQLNTEAFF. J is TRBJ1-1 and V is TRBV28; D is possibly TRBD1 (6 bases). This CDR3 is 13 amino acids long. Germline V gives CDR1 MDHEN, CDR2 SYDVKM. V was cut by 10 bases and J by 0 bases, with 12 bases left in between.

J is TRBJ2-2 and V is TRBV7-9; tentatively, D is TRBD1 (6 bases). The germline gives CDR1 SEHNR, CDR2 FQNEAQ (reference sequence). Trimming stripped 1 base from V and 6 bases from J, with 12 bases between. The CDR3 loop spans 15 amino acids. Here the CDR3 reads CASSLGRDIAGELFF. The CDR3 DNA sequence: TGTGCCAGCAGCTTAGGCAGGGACATAGCCGGGGAGCTGTTTTTT.

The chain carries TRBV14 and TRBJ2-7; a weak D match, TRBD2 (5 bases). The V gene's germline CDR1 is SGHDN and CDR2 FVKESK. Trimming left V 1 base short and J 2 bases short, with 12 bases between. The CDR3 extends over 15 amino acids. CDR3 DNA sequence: TGTGCCAGCAGCCAAGGGTCGGGGTTCACCTACGAGCAGTACTTC. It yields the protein CASSQGSGFTYEQYF.

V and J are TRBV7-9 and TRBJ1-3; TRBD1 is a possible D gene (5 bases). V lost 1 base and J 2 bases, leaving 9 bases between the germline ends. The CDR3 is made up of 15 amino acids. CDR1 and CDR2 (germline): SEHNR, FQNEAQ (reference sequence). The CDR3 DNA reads TGTGCCAGCAGCTTAGAAGGGGCCACTGGAAACACCATATATTTT. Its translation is CASSLEGATGNTIYF.

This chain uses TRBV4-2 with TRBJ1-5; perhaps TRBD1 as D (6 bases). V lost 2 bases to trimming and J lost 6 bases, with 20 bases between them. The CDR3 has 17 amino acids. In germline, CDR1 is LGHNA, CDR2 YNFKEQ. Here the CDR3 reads CASSQYPILGGAQPQHF. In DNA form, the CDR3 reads TGTGCCAGCAGCCAATACCCGATTCTAGGGGGGGCTCAGCCCCAGCATTTT.

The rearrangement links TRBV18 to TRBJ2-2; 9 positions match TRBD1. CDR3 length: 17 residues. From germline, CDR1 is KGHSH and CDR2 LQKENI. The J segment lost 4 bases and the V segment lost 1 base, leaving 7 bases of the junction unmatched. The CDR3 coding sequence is TGTGCCAGCTCACCACAACCCGGACAGGGGAGCACCGGGGAGCTGTTTTTT. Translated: CASSPQPGQGSTGELFF.

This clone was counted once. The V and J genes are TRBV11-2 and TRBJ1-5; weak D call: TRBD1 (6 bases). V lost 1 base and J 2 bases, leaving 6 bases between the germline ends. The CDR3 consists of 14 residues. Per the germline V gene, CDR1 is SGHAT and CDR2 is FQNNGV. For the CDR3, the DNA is TGTGCCAGCAGCTTAGCAGGGGGCAATCAGCCCCAGCATTTT. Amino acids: CASSLAGGNQPQHF.

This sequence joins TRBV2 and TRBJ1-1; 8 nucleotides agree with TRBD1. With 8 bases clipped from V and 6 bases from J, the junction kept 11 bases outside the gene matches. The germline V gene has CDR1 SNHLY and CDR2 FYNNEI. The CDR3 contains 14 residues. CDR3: CASLPTGGWAEAFF. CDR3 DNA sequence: TGTGCCAGCCTTCCTACAGGGGGATGGGCTGAAGCTTTCTTT.

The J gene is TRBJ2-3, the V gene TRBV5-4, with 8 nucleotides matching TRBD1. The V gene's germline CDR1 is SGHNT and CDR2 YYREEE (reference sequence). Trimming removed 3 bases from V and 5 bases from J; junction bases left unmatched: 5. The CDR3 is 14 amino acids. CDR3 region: CASSSRGQGDTQYF. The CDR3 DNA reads TGTGCCAGCAGCTCCAGGGGGCAGGGAGATACGCAGTATTTT.

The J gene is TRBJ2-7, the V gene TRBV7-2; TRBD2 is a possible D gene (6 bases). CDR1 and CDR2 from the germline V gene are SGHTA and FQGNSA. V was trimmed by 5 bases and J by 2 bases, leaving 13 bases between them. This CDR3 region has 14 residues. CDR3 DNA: TGTGCCAGCAGCCCCGGGCGGGGTGCCTACGAGCAGTACTTC. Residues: CASSPGRGAYEQYF. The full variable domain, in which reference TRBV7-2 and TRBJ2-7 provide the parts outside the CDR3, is GAGVSQSPSNKVTEKGKDVELRCDPISGHTALYWYRQSLGQGLEFLIYFQGNSAPDKSGLPSDRFSAERTGGSVSTLTIQRTQQEDSAVYLCASSPGRGAYEQYFGPGTRLTVT.

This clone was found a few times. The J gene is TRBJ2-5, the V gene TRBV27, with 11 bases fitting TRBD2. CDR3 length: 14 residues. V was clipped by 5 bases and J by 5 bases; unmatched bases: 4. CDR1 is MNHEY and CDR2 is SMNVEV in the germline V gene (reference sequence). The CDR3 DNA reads TGTGCCAGCAGTGAGACTAGCGGGGACGAGACCCAGTACTTC. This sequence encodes CASSETSGDETQYF.

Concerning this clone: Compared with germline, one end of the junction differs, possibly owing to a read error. CDR3 sequence reads: CSVVRDRGRTYF. The CDR3 nucleotides read TGCAGCGTCGTGAGGGACAGGGGGCGAACTTACTTC. The chain recombines TRBV29-1 with TRBJ1-2, with TRBD1 matching 12 bases. Germline V gene data show CDR1 as SQVTM and CDR2 as ANQGSEA. The CDR3 contains 12 residues.

CDR3 DNA sequence: TGTGCCAGCAGTTACTCATACCGAGGCACTGAAGCTTTCTTT. It encodes CASSYSYRGTEAFF. The chain employs TRBV6-5 and TRBJ1-1; D call uncertain. This CDR3 is 14 amino acids long. Germline CDR1 MNHEY, CDR2 SVGAGI. V was pared by 0 bases and J by 4 bases, with 9 bases between.